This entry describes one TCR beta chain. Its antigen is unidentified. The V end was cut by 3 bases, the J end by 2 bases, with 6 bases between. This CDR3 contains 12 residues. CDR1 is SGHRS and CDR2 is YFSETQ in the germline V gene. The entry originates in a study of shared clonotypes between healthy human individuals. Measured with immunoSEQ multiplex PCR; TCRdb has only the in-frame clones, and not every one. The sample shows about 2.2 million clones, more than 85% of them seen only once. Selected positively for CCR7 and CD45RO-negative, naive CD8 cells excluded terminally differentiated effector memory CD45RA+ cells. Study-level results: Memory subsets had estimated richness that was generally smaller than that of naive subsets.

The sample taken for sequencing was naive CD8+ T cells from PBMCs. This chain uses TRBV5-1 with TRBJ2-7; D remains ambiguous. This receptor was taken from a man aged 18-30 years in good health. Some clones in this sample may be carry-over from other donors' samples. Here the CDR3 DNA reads TGCGCCAGCAGCTCCTACCCCTACGAGCAGTACTTC. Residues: CASSSYPYEQYF.